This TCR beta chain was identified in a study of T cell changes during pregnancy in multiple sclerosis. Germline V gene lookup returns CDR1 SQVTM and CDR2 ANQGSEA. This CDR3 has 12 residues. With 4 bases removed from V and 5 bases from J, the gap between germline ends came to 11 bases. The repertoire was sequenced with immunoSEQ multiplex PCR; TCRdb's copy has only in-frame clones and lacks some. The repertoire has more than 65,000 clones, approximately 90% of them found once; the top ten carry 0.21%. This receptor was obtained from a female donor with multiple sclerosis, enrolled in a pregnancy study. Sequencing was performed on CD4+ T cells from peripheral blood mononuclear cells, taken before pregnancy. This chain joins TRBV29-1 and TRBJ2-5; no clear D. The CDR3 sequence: CSVVRQQETQYF. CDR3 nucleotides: TGCAGCGTTGTGCGGCAGCAGGAGACCCAGTACTTC. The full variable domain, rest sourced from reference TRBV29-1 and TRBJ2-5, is SAVISQKPSRDICQRGTSLTIQCQVDSQVTMMFWYRQQPGQSLTLIATANQGSEATYESGFVIDKFPISRPNLTFSTLTVSNMSPEDSSIYLCSVVRQQETQYFGPGTRLLVL.